The 25 T cell receptor beta chains presented below share a single source sample, sequenced in a study of T cell responses to AZD1222 COVID-19 vaccine. Measured with immunoSEQ multiplex PCR; TCRdb has only the in-frame clones, and not every one. The data show some 180,000 clones, over 90% seen once. Specimen: peripheral blood, collected 28 days after the second AZD1222 dose. All receptors derive from an adult who received the AZD1222 COVID-19 vaccine.

V gene TRBV7-2 combines with J gene TRBJ1-2; D is perhaps TRBD1 (5 bases). CDR1 is SGHTA, CDR2 FQGNSA, per germline. V was pared by 2 bases and J by 4 bases, with 14 bases between. This CDR3 contains 15 residues. CDR3 sequence (DNA): TGTGCCAGCAGCTTAATGTCTTGGGACGCCTATGGCTACACCTTC. Translating gives CASSLMSWDAYGYTF.

The CDR3 reads CAISRTGPNNEQFF. CDR3 DNA: TGTGCCATCAGCAGGACAGGACCGAACAATGAGCAGTTCTTC. The chain uses TRBV10-3 and TRBJ2-1, with 7 bases that match TRBD1. CDR1 and CDR2 from the germline V gene are ENHRY and SYGVKD. The trim removed 6 bases at V and 5 bases at J, leaving 7 bases unmatched. The CDR3 spans 14 residues.

The chain links TRBV11-1 to TRBJ1-6; 8 positions match TRBD1. This CDR3 has 14 residues. The germline gives CDR1 SGHAT, CDR2 FQDESV (reference sequence). Unmatched junction bases numbered 4, after V lost 3 bases and J lost 9 bases. This chain's CDR3 is CASSFGTGGSPLHF. DNA for the CDR3: TGTGCCAGCAGCTTTGGGACAGGAGGTTCACCCCTCCACTTT.

This clone was seen once. CDR3 in DNA: TGTGCCAGCAGCTCTTACGAGGGGGGCAGGCACACTGAAGCTTTCTTT. Residues: CASSSYEGGRHTEAFF. V usage is TRBV11-2 and J usage is TRBJ1-1; D perhaps matches TRBD1 (6 bases). Germline V gives CDR1 SGHAT, CDR2 FQNNGV. The CDR3 loop spans 16 amino acids. V was pared by 4 bases and J by 3 bases, with 18 bases between.

The chain is built from TRBV28 and TRBJ1-2; possible D gene TRBD1, 5 bases. The length of the CDR3 is 13 residues. Germline values: CDR1 MDHEN, CDR2 SYDVKM. V was pared by 9 bases and J by 4 bases, with 15 bases between. The CDR3 region has the DNA TGTGCCAGTGTGTCGGGGGATTCCTATGGCTACACCTTC. It is translated as CASVSGDSYGYTF.

V gene TRBV11-3 combines with J gene TRBJ2-5; 7 bases agree with TRBD2. V was pared by 6 bases and J by 1 base, with 2 bases of the junction left unmatched. The CDR3 extends over 13 amino acids. Germline CDR1 reads SGHNT; CDR2 reads YENEEA. CDR3 protein: CASRKRGQETQYF. The CDR3 DNA reads as TGTGCCAGCAGAAAGCGGGGCCAAGAGACCCAGTACTTC.

V and J are TRBV7-3 and TRBJ1-1; 7 bases match TRBD1. Per the germline V gene, CDR1 is SGHTA and CDR2 is FQGTGA. V dropped 4 bases and J dropped 6; count of bases not matched to a gene: 5. The length of the CDR3 is 13 residues. The CDR3: CASSSGGGPEAFF. The CDR3 DNA is TGTGCCAGCAGCTCAGGAGGGGGCCCTGAAGCTTTCTTT.

The chain carries TRBV5-8 and TRBJ2-2; 11 nucleotides agree with TRBD1. The CDR3 has 16 amino acids. V lost 0 bases, J lost 7 bases, and 5 bases stayed unmatched. CDR1 SGHTS and CDR2 YDEGEE come from the germline V gene. CDR3 amino acids: CASSLGTGGKNGELFF. The DNA of the CDR3 is TGTGCCAGCAGCTTGGGGACAGGGGGCAAGAACGGGGAGCTGTTTTTT.

The rearrangement links TRBV27 to TRBJ1-2; D is unresolved. This CDR3 has 15 amino acids. The germline gives CDR1 MNHEY, CDR2 SMNVEV (reference sequence). Trimming cost V 0 bases and J 6 bases, with 14 bases left between them. The CDR3 region has the DNA TGTGCCAGCAGTTTATCGGTGAGCTCAGCGGATGGCTACACCTTC. Translating gives CASSLSVSSADGYTF.

J is TRBJ1-1 and V is TRBV7-2, with 10 bases lining up with TRBD1. From germline, CDR1 is SGHTA and CDR2 FQGNSA. Losses at the gene ends were 5 bases for V and 6 bases for J; bases not matched to a gene: 6. The CDR3 sequence is 14 residues long. CDR3 loop: CASSVDRGLAEAFF. The CDR3 DNA sequence: TGTGCCAGCAGCGTGGACAGGGGGTTGGCTGAAGCTTTCTTT.

The chain is built from TRBV19 and TRBJ1-5; weak D call: TRBD1 (5 bases). The CDR3 is made up of 16 amino acids. V lost 2 bases to trimming and J lost 0 bases, with 11 bases between them. Germline CDR1 is LNHDA and CDR2 is SQIVND (reference sequence). In DNA form, the CDR3 reads TGTGCCAGTAGTATACGGGACGATTATAGCAATCAGCCCCAGCATTTT. Translated, it gives CASSIRDDYSNQPQHF.

This clone was observed once. The rearrangement joins TRBV5-6 to TRBJ1-1, with D unclear. CDR3 size: 11 residues. Per the germline V gene, CDR1 is SGHDT and CDR2 is YYEEEE. V lost 4 bases and J lost 5, with 6 bases in between. CDR3 residues: CASSLRTEAFF. The CDR3 region has the DNA TGTGCCAGCAGCCTAAGAACTGAAGCTTTCTTT.

The V and J genes are TRBV21-1 and TRBJ2-7; the table names TRBD2, a call not compared with the DNA. TRBV21-1 corresponds to a pseudogene. The CDR3 covers 15 residues. The CDR3 loop reads CASTRTAGTRSEQYF. CDR3 nucleotide sequence: TGTGCCAGCACCCGGACAGCCGGGACTAGGAGCGAGCAGTACTTC.

The CDR3 loop is CASSLEWGRGAFF. The CDR3, as DNA: TGCGCCAGCAGCTTGGAATGGGGGCGGGGAGCTTTCTTT. V and J are TRBV5-1 and TRBJ1-1; tentatively, D is TRBD1 (6 bases). V dropped 0 bases and J dropped 10 bases, with 13 bases sitting between them. This CDR3 has 13 residues. CDR1 and CDR2 (germline): SGHRS, YFSETQ.

The chain recombines TRBV19 with TRBJ1-2; TRBD1 matches 7 bases. The length of the CDR3 is 13 residues. Germline CDR1 and CDR2: LNHDA and SQIVND (reference sequence). V was pared by 3 bases and J by 8 bases, with 6 bases of the junction left unmatched. The CDR3, as DNA: TGTGCCAGTAGTATGGAGACAGGGTACGGCTACACCTTC. This sequence encodes CASSMETGYGYTF.

Worth noting for this clone: Other DNA sequences in the sample encode the same CDR3. V gene TRBV28 combines with J gene TRBJ2-1; D ambiguous. Germline CDR1 and CDR2: MDHEN and SYDVKM. The CDR3 length is 11 residues. V was cut by 5 bases and J by 7 bases, with 6 bases left in between. CDR3 coding DNA: TGTGCCAGCAGTCTACTTAATGAGCAGTTCTTC. Protein product: CASSLLNEQFF.

The chain recombines TRBV20-1 with TRBJ2-7; D not certain. The CDR3 covers 11 residues. V lost 6 bases, J lost 0 bases, and 6 bases lay in between. Looked up from germline, CDR1 is DFQATT and CDR2 is SNEGSKA (reference sequence). The CDR3 DNA sequence: TGCAGTGCAATGTACTCCTACGAGCAGTACTTC. It codes for CSAMYSYEQYF.

For this clone: Other DNA sequences in this sample translate to the same CDR3. V gene TRBV3-1 (or the pseudogene TRBV3-2) combines with J gene TRBJ1-4; possible D gene TRBD1, 5 bases. CDR3 size: 14 residues. V was shortened by 2 bases and J by 2 bases, with 6 bases between the two germline ends. The germline V gene has CDR1 LGHDT and CDR2 YNNKEL (reference sequence). CDR3 sequence reads: CASSQQGTNEKLFF. DNA for the CDR3: TGTGCCAGCAGCCAACAGGGCACTAATGAAAAACTGTTTTTT.

The V and J genes are TRBV19 and TRBJ1-2; D possibly corresponds to TRBD1 (5 bases). Trimming shortened V by 11 bases and J by 4 bases, and 20 bases separated the two germline ends. The CDR3 contains 14 residues. CDR1 is LNHDA, CDR2 SQIVND, per germline (reference sequence). The CDR3 sequence is CAVLPAGLAYGYTF. Written as DNA, the CDR3 is TGTGCCGTCCTCCCGGCGGGGCTGGCCTATGGCTACACCTTC.

The J gene is TRBJ1-3, the V gene TRBV3-1 (or the pseudogene TRBV3-2); D unresolved. The CDR3 loop spans 15 amino acids. Trimming removed 2 bases from V and 4 bases from J, with 12 bases in between. The germline V gene encodes CDR1 LGHDT and CDR2 YNNKEL (reference sequence). DNA for the CDR3: TGTGCCAGCAGCCAACCTGGGTTGGTCGGAAACACCATATATTTT. Amino acids: CASSQPGLVGNTIYF.

The rearrangement uses TRBV18 and TRBJ1-3, with 7 bases aligning to TRBD1. The germline V gene encodes CDR1 KGHSH and CDR2 LQKENI. CDR3 length equals 17 residues. Unmatched junction bases numbered 11, after V lost 2 bases and J lost 4 bases. CDR3 DNA: TGTGCCAGCTCACCAGGGGTTGGGACAGCACTCGGAAACACCATATATTTT. It encodes CASSPGVGTALGNTIYF.

This sequence joins TRBV21-1 and TRBJ1-2. TRBV21-1 is annotated as a pseudogene. The CDR3 has 15 residues. The CDR3 protein is CASSKEGAHFYGYTF. The CDR3 DNA sequence: TGTGCCAGCAGCAAAGAGGGAGCACACTTCTATGGCTACACCTTC.

V and J are TRBV11-1 and TRBJ2-2; D perhaps matches TRBD1 (6 bases). CDR1 is SGHAT, CDR2 FQDESV, per germline (reference sequence). The CDR3 has 13 residues. V gave up 5 bases and J gave up 6 bases, with 10 bases separating them. The CDR3 nucleotides are TGTGCCAGCAGCCCCACAGGGTCCGGGGAGCTGTTTTTT. This sequence encodes CASSPTGSGELFF.

The V and J genes are TRBV3-1 (or the pseudogene TRBV3-2) and TRBJ2-3; no reliable D call. The CDR3 runs 15 residues. Germline V gene sequence: CDR1 LGHDT, CDR2 YNNKEL (reference sequence). V was clipped by 6 bases and J by 1 base, with 14 bases between them. CDR3 residues: CASRESIRGTDTQYF. In DNA, the CDR3 is TGTGCCAGCAGAGAGTCGATTCGGGGCACAGATACGCAGTATTTT.

CDR3 sequence reads: CASTGLAGSYEQYF. CDR3 sequence (DNA): TGTGCCAGCACCGGACTAGCGGGGTCCTACGAGCAGTACTTC. The chain couples TRBV6-5 to TRBJ2-7, with TRBD2 matching 12 bases. The junction had 2 bases not matched to a gene; V was cut back by 7 bases and J by 1 base. CDR1 and CDR2 (germline): MNHEY, SVGAGI. The CDR3 contains 14 residues.